The rows below give T cell receptor beta chains drawn from one sample of a study of response to subunit inactivated influenza vaccine. TCRdb re-derived calls from the RT-PCR reads in MiXCR, one entry per CDR3 protein. The data show fewer than 650,000 distinct CDR3 sequences, 13% seen once. The sequenced sample was PBMCs from blood, obtained roughly 46 days after vaccination. Receptors originate from a man aged 45-65 years who received an inactivated influenza vaccine. CDR3s include the opening cysteine and the closing phenylalanine or tryptophan. Each record gives: J gene, V gene, CDR3 length, CDR3 protein.

j_call: TRBJ1-5; v_call: TRBV2; cdr3_length: 16; cdr3_aa: CASSENRGWADQPQHF
j_call: TRBJ1-3; v_call: TRBV12-3/TRBV12-4; cdr3_length: 17; cdr3_aa: CASSLRQGSSSGNTIYF
j_call: TRBJ2-3; v_call: TRBV11-2; cdr3_length: 15; cdr3_aa: CASSLTAGAGTTQYF
j_call: TRBJ2-3; v_call: TRBV6-1; cdr3_length: 14; cdr3_aa: CASRPGGSTDTQYF
j_call: TRBJ2-7; v_call: TRBV18; cdr3_length: 14; cdr3_aa: CASSPSGASYEQYF
j_call: TRBJ1-2; v_call: TRBV4-1; cdr3_length: 17; cdr3_aa: CASSDLLSWTPVHGYTF
j_call: TRBJ2-5; v_call: TRBV29-1; cdr3_length: 11; cdr3_aa: CSVAPSETQYF
j_call: TRBJ2-2; v_call: TRBV7-2; cdr3_length: 13; cdr3_aa: CASRFHATGELFF
j_call: TRBJ1-2; v_call: TRBV12-3/TRBV12-4; cdr3_length: 13; cdr3_aa: CASSFKANYGYTF
j_call: TRBJ2-2; v_call: TRBV7-9; cdr3_length: 13; cdr3_aa: CASSLQDTGELFF
j_call: TRBJ2-1; v_call: TRBV6-2/TRBV6-3; cdr3_length: 16; cdr3_aa: CASSHLAGEMNNEQFF
j_call: TRBJ2-3; v_call: TRBV29-1; cdr3_length: 15; cdr3_aa: CSVESWREGTDTQYF
j_call: TRBJ1-2; v_call: TRBV29-1; cdr3_length: 13; cdr3_aa: CSVTWGGGYGYTF
j_call: TRBJ2-1; v_call: TRBV14; cdr3_length: 13; cdr3_aa: CASSQNQQDEQFF
j_call: TRBJ1-3; v_call: TRBV3-1; cdr3_length: 15; cdr3_aa: CASSQQVRTGNTIYF
j_call: TRBJ2-7; v_call: TRBV28; cdr3_length: 13; cdr3_aa: CASTQGQYYEQYF
j_call: TRBJ1-1; v_call: TRBV20-1; cdr3_length: 16; cdr3_aa: CSATLATGRLNTEAFF
j_call: TRBJ1-4; v_call: TRBV6-5; cdr3_length: 15; cdr3_aa: CASSYSGQGGEKLFF
j_call: TRBJ2-2; v_call: TRBV13; cdr3_length: 17; cdr3_aa: CASSPGTGPPHTGELFF
j_call: TRBJ2-2; v_call: TRBV28; cdr3_length: 14; cdr3_aa: CASKGTSNTGELFF
j_call: TRBJ2-6; v_call: TRBV2; cdr3_length: 15; cdr3_aa: CASSSGVSGANVLTF
j_call: TRBJ1-3; v_call: TRBV5-6; cdr3_length: 15; cdr3_aa: CASSFGSGPGNTIYF
j_call: TRBJ1-6; v_call: TRBV4-2; cdr3_length: 14; cdr3_aa: CASSQAGRGSPLHF
j_call: TRBJ2-7; v_call: TRBV4-3; cdr3_length: 14; cdr3_aa: CASSQDLGNYEQYF
j_call: TRBJ2-7; v_call: TRBV3-1; cdr3_length: 13; cdr3_aa: CASSLQGSNEQYF
j_call: TRBJ1-2; v_call: TRBV12-3/TRBV12-4; cdr3_length: 15; cdr3_aa: CASSLMAEGIGGYTF
j_call: TRBJ2-1; v_call: TRBV2; cdr3_length: 12; cdr3_aa: CASSKDRREQFF
j_call: TRBJ2-7; v_call: TRBV10-3; cdr3_length: 14; cdr3_aa: CAIRPGQAPDEQYF
j_call: TRBJ2-1; v_call: TRBV4-1; cdr3_length: 16; cdr3_aa: CASSRWVGQGYNEQFF
j_call: TRBJ2-7; v_call: TRBV3-1; cdr3_length: 12; cdr3_aa: CASSDHLYEQYF
j_call: TRBJ2-1; v_call: TRBV7-9; cdr3_length: 12; cdr3_aa: CASSSDSFQQFF
j_call: TRBJ2-2; v_call: TRBV29-1; cdr3_length: 16; cdr3_aa: CSVEPLAGARTGELFF
j_call: TRBJ2-5; v_call: TRBV12-3/TRBV12-4; cdr3_length: 15; cdr3_aa: CASSPIFSGGETQYF
j_call: TRBJ1-3; v_call: TRBV3-1; cdr3_length: 14; cdr3_aa: CASSSGVSGNTIYF
j_call: TRBJ2-1; v_call: TRBV6-2/TRBV6-3; cdr3_length: 16; cdr3_aa: CASRSKTSGSYNEQFF
j_call: TRBJ1-1; v_call: TRBV12-3/TRBV12-4; cdr3_length: 14; cdr3_aa: CASSSLDQNTEAFF